Presented here are 14 T cell receptor beta chains from one specimen sequenced in a study of T cell repertoires in cytomegalovirus infection. TCRdb called the reads again in MiXCR, with one record for every CDR3 protein. In the table there are about 300,000 distinct CDR3 sequences, around 10% of which are singletons. Sample: PBMCs. Receptors originate from a human donor in good health (CMV status not recorded). Some clones in this sample may be carry-over from other donors' samples.

J is TRBJ2-3 and V is TRBV11-3; no clear D. Trimming left V 1 base short and J 4 bases short, with 15 bases between. This CDR3 is 16 amino acids long. In germline, CDR1 is SGHNT, CDR2 YENEEA. CDR3 sequence: CASSLGLDGTSDTQYF. The CDR3 coding sequence is TGTGCCAGCAGCTTAGGGCTGGACGGCACATCAGATACGCAGTATTTT.

In its sample, this clonotype was seen many times. The V gene is TRBV7-2, the J gene TRBJ2-5, with D tentatively TRBD2 (6 bases). This CDR3 spans 15 amino acids. V gave up 0 bases and J gave up 5 bases, with 13 bases separating them. Germline V gene data show CDR1 as SGHTA and CDR2 as FQGNSA. The CDR3 nucleotides are TGTGCCAGCAGCTTAGCGCTACCGGGGAGGGAGACCCAGTACTTC. Translating gives CASSLALPGRETQYF.

The sample holds a few counts of this clonotype. The V and J genes are TRBV20-1 and TRBJ2-5; D is unresolved. The germline V gene has CDR1 DFQATT and CDR2 SNEGSKA (reference sequence). The V gene lost 0 bases and the J gene lost 1 base, with 9 bases spanning the gap. The CDR3 runs to 14 residues. CDR3 region: CSARDLPTQETQYF. CDR3 sequence (DNA): TGCAGTGCTAGAGATCTCCCAACCCAAGAGACCCAGTACTTC.

This clonotype has a handful of counts. The rearrangement joins TRBV20-1 to TRBJ2-5; a weak D match, TRBD1 (5 bases). Per the germline V gene, CDR1 is DFQATT and CDR2 is SNEGSKA (reference sequence). V was trimmed by 3 bases and J by 10 bases, leaving 21 bases between them. The CDR3 covers 14 residues. The CDR3 region is CSASRVQGPRDQYF. The CDR3 region has the DNA TGCAGTGCTAGTCGGGTCCAGGGCCCAAGGGACCAGTACTTC.

This clonotype was seen repeatedly, ten times or more. The rearrangement links TRBV6-1 to TRBJ2-5, with a tentative D call TRBD2 (6 bases). The CDR3 consists of 13 residues. Germline V lookup: CDR1 MNHNS, CDR2 SASEGT. Between the trimmed V and J ends, which lost 5 bases and 6 bases, there was a span of 13 bases. Written as DNA, the CDR3 is TGTGCCAGCAGTCCCCAGGAGGGGCAGACCCAGTACTTC. This translates into CASSPQEGQTQYF.

This clonotype has ten or more counts. The rearrangement uses TRBV5-1 and TRBJ2-1, with 7 bases aligning to TRBD1. V gave up 0 bases and J gave up 9 bases; unmatched junction bases: 6. The germline V gene encodes CDR1 SGHRS and CDR2 YFSETQ. The CDR3 contains 14 residues. The CDR3 here is CASSLGQGWGEQFF. The CDR3 DNA reads TGCGCCAGCAGCTTGGGACAGGGTTGGGGTGAGCAGTTCTTC. Combining the CDR3 with reference TRBV5-1 and TRBJ2-1 gives the whole variable domain KAGVTQTPRYLIKTRGQQVTLSCSPISGHRSVSWYQQTPGQGLQFLFEYFSETQRNKGNFPGRFSGRQFSNSRSEMNVSTLELGDSALYLCASSLGQGWGEQFFGPGTRLTVL.

The chain employs TRBV29-1 and TRBJ1-3; unclear D gene. CDR3 size: 14 residues. Germline CDR1 reads SQVTM; CDR2 reads ANQGSEA. The ends were cut back, 6 bases at V and 4 bases at J, with 16 bases in the middle. CDR3 amino acids: CSVDTGQRGNTIYF. DNA for the CDR3: TGCAGCGTCGATACCGGTCAGAGGGGAAACACCATATATTTT.

The sample holds many counts of this clonotype. The chain carries TRBV20-1 and TRBJ2-1, with 9 bases identical to TRBD1. Germline loops: CDR1 DFQATT, CDR2 SNEGSKA (reference sequence). With V trimmed by 4 bases and J by 6 bases, 7 bases remained unmatched. The CDR3 sequence is 14 residues long. CDR3 region: CSAKEVTGGNEQFF. The CDR3, as DNA: TGCAGTGCTAAGGAGGTGACAGGGGGCAATGAGCAGTTCTTC.

This clonotype occurred a few times. The chain couples TRBV19 to TRBJ1-1, with 8 bases identical to TRBD1. Germline CDR1 LNHDA, CDR2 SQIVND (reference sequence). After removal of 3 bases from V and 6 bases from J, the junction contained 9 bases not matched to a gene. The CDR3 has 15 residues. The CDR3 protein is CASSIIGQGFSEAFF. The CDR3 DNA is TGTGCCAGTAGTATTATCGGACAGGGATTCTCTGAAGCTTTCTTT.

This clonotype was seen repeatedly, ten times or more. This chain uses TRBV11-2 with TRBJ2-2, with 11 bases aligning to TRBD2. V lost 1 base to trimming and J lost 5 bases; unmatched junction nucleotides: 3. CDR1 is SGHAT and CDR2 is FQNNGV in the germline V gene. This CDR3 spans 16 amino acids. The CDR3 nucleotides are TGTGCCAGCAGCTTAGGTAGCGGGGGGGCGACCGGGGAGCTGTTTTTT. Translating it yields CASSLGSGGATGELFF.

This clonotype was detected many times. CDR3 sequence: CASSLSRQPQHF. The CDR3 DNA is TGTGCCAGCAGTTTAAGTAGACAGCCCCAGCATTTT. This chain links TRBV28 with TRBJ1-5, with no clear D. This CDR3 has 12 amino acids. The germline gives CDR1 MDHEN, CDR2 SYDVKM. Trimming removed 2 bases at V and 7 bases at J, with 6 bases between.

The rearrangement uses TRBV12-3 or TRBV12-4 and TRBJ2-5, with a weak D call TRBD2 (7 bases). The V end was cut by 3 bases, the J end by 3 bases, with 23 bases between. The CDR3 extends over 18 amino acids. In nucleotides, the CDR3 is TGTGCCAGCAGTTTTAACAGGGACGTCCTAGCGGATAAAGAGACCCAGTACTTC. Translating it yields CASSFNRDVLADKETQYF.

This clonotype was seen a handful of times. The chain is built from TRBV7-9 and TRBJ1-5; weak D call: TRBD1 (5 bases). The V end lost 4 bases, the J end lost 0 bases, and 7 bases lay between the germline ends. CDR3 size: 14 residues. CDR1 SEHNR and CDR2 FQNEAQ come from the germline V gene (reference sequence). The DNA for the CDR3 is TGTGCCAGCAGCTACCAGGGTAGCAATCAGCCCCAGCATTTT. Translating gives CASSYQGSNQPQHF.

This clonotype was seen repeatedly, ten times or more. The chain links TRBV20-1 to TRBJ2-2; 7 nucleotides match TRBD2. Germline CDR1 reads DFQATT; CDR2 reads SNEGSKA (reference sequence). CDR3 length: 15 amino acids. The J segment lost 4 bases and the V segment lost 3 bases, leaving 8 bases of the junction unmatched. The CDR3 sequence: CSARIGGGVTGELFF. In nucleotides, the CDR3 is TGCAGTGCTAGGATCGGCGGGGGAGTCACCGGGGAGCTGTTTTTT.